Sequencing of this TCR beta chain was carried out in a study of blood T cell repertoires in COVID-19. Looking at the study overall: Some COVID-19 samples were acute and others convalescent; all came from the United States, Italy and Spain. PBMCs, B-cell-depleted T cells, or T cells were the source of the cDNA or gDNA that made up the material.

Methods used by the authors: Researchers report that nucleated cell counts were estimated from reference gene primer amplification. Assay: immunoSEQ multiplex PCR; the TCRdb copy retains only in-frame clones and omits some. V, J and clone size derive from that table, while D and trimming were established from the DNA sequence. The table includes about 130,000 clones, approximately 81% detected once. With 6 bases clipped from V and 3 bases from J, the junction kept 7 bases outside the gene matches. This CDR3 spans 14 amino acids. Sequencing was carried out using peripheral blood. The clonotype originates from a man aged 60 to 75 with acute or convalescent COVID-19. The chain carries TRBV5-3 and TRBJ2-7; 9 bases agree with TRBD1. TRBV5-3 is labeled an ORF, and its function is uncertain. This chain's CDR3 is CARIRPGQGYEQYF. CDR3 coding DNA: TGTGCCAGAATCCGACCGGGACAGGGCTACGAGCAGTACTTC.